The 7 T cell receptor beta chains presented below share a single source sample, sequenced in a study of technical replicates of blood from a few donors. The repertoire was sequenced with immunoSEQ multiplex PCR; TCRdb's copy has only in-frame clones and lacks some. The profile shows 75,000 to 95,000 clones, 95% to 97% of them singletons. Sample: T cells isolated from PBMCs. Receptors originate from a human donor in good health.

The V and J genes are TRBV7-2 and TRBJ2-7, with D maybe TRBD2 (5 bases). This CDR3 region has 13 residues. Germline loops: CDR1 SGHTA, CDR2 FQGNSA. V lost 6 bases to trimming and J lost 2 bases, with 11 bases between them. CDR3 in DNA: TGTGCCAGCAGGCGACGGGGTACCTACGAGCAGTACTTC. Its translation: CASRRRGTYEQYF.

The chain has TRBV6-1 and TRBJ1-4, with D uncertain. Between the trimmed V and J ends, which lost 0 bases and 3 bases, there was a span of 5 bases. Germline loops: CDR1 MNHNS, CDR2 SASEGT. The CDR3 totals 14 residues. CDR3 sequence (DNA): TGTGCCAGCAGTGAAGCCGGGGCTAATGAAAAACTGTTTTTT. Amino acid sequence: CASSEAGANEKLFF.

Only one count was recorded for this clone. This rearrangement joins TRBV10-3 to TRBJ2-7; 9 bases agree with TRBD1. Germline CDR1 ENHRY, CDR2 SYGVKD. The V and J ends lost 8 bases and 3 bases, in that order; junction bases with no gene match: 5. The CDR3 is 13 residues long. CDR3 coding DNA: TGTGCCATCGCGGGGGACAGGGACTACGAGCAGTACTTC. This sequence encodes CAIAGDRDYEQYF.

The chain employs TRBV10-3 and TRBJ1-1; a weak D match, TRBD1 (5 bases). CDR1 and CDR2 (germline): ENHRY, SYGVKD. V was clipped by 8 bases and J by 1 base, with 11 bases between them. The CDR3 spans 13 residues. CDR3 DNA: TGTGCCATCGGGGCGATCGAGAACACTGAAGCTTTCTTT. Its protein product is CAIGAIENTEAFF.

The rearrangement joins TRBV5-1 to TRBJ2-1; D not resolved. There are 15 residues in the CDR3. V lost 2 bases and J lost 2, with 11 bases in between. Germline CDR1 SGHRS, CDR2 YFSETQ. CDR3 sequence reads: CASSFGYKAYNEQFF. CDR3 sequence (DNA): TGCGCCAGCAGCTTCGGGTATAAGGCCTACAATGAGCAGTTCTTC.

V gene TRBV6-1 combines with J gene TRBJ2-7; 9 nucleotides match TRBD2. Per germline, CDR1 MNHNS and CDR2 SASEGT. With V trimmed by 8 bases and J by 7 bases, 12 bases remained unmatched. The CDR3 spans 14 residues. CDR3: CASRPSGDLVEQYF. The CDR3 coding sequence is TGTGCCAGCCGGCCTAGCGGGGACCTTGTGGAGCAGTACTTC.

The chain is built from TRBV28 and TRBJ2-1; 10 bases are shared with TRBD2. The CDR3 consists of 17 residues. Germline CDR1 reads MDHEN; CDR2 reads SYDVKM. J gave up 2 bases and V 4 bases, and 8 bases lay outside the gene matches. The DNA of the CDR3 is TGTGCCAGCAGTTCCGCAGGACTAGCGGATACCTACAATGAGCAGTTCTTC. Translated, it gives CASSSAGLADTYNEQFF.